This T cell receptor (beta chain) derives from a study of blood T cell repertoires in COVID-19. Study-wide context: Acute and convalescent COVID-19 samples came from the United States, Italy and Spain. The analysed material was cDNA or gDNA that came from T cells, B-cell-depleted T cells, or PBMCs.

This clone showed up just a few times. In the original processing: Estimated nucleated cell counts came from reference gene primer amplification. Produced via immunoSEQ multiplex PCR; TCRdb's table is partial and in-frame only. D and trimming come from the DNA, and the V and J calls and clone size come from that table. Of more than 200,000 clones listed, 70% to 90% are singletons. This CDR3 spans 16 amino acids. This receptor was identified in a man older than 75 with acute or convalescent COVID-19. The chain joins TRBV21-1 to TRBJ2-7; the table's D gene call, TRBD1, was not cross checked with the DNA. TRBV21-1 constitutes a pseudogene. The sequenced sample consisted of peripheral blood. CDR3 sequence: CASSNRDSQKSYEQYF. The CDR3 DNA sequence: TGTGCCAGCAGCAACCGGGACAGCCAGAAATCCTACGAGCAGTACTTC.